This is a list of T cell receptor beta chains from one sample in a study of T cell responses to AZD1222 COVID-19 vaccine. Repertoires were generated with immunoSEQ multiplex PCR, while TCRdb's copy carries only in-frame clones and drops some. Among some 150,000 clones listed, 89% were seen once. The sequencing here drew on peripheral blood, taken on day 0 of AZD1222 vaccination. These receptors all stem from an adult in good health. The CDR3 runs from the conserved cysteine through the conserved F or W. A D gene is named only where the DNA matches it firmly. Expanded clones are given a class, and other clones once, few, many or no size at all.

>TRBV7-7|.|TRBJ2-1|TRBD2
TGTGCTAGCAGTCCGGGACTAGCGGGGCCGGAGGAGCAGTTCTTC
CASSPGLAGPEEQFF
>TRBV7-2|.|TRBJ1-5|.
TGTGCCAGCAGCTTAGTTCCGGGAAATCAGCCCCAGCATTTT
CASSLVPGNQPQHF
>TRBV6-2/TRBV6-3|.|TRBJ1-5|.
TGTGCCAGCAGTTATGGTAGCCGTCAGCCCCAGCATTTT
CASSYGSRQPQHF
>TRBV11-2|.|TRBJ1-2|.
TGTGCCAGCAGCTTAGACGGCCCTAACTATGGCTACACCTTC
CASSLDGPNYGYTF
>TRBV9|.|TRBJ2-1|.
TGTGCCAGCAGCGTAGAAAGGGGCGAGCAGTTCTTC
CASSVERGEQFF
>TRBV9|.|TRBJ1-2|.
TGTGCCAGCAGCACCGGAACTTATGGCTACACCTTC
CASSTGTYGYTF
>TRBV9|.|TRBJ2-2|TRBD2
TGTGCCAGCAGCACCCGGACTAGTACCGGGGAGCTGTTTTTT
CASSTRTSTGELFF
>TRBV6-2/TRBV6-3|.|TRBJ2-3|TRBD2
TGTGCCAGCAGTTACCCCGGACTAGCGGGAGGGCCTTGGTCGGGAGATACGCAGTATTTT
CASSYPGLAGGPWSGDTQYF
>TRBV28|.|TRBJ1-1|TRBD1
TGTGCCAGCAGTTTCCCCACAGGGGGCCCCACTGAAGCTTTCTTT
CASSFPTGGPTEAFF
>TRBV29-1|.|TRBJ2-3|TRBD1
TGCAGCACTCGGACAGGGAGCACAGATACGCAGTATTTT
CSTRTGSTDTQYF
>TRBV7-2|.|TRBJ2-5|TRBD2
TGTGCCAGCAGAACCCTAGCGGGAGAGACCCAGTACTTC
CASRTLAGETQYF
>TRBV7-2|.|TRBJ2-1|.
TGTGCCAGCAGCTCTGGACCGCCTTCCTACAATGAGCAGTTCTTC
CASSSGPPSYNEQFF
>TRBV6-5|.|TRBJ2-7|TRBD2
TGTGCCAGCAACCCACTAGCGGAGCGAGGCTACGAGCAGTACTTC
CASNPLAERGYEQYF
>TRBV6-2/TRBV6-3|.|TRBJ2-1|TRBD2
TGTGCCAGCAGTTTCCTAGCGGGAGTGAACAATGAGCAGTTCTTC
CASSFLAGVNNEQFF
>TRBV7-8|.|TRBJ1-2|.
TGTGCCAGCAGCCCCCGCGGGGGACGATATGGCTACACCTTC
CASSPRGGRYGYTF
>TRBV2|.|TRBJ1-1|.
TGTGCCAGCAATCGGGCCGCTTCCATGAACACTGAAGCTTTCTTT
CASNRAASMNTEAFF
>TRBV4-1|once|TRBJ2-7|.
TGCGCCAGCAGCCGAGACGAAGGGGGTGACGAGCAGTACTTC
CASSRDEGGDEQYF
>TRBV6-2/TRBV6-3|.|TRBJ2-5|TRBD2
TGTGCCAGCAGTTACTATGGACTAGTAGGGGAGACCCAGTACTTC
CASSYYGLVGETQYF
>TRBV6-1|.|TRBJ1-5|TRBD1
TGTGCCAGCAGTGAACGCGGGACAGGATACAATCAGCCCCAGCATTTT
CASSERGTGYNQPQHF
>TRBV15|.|TRBJ1-4|TRBD1
TGTGCCACCAGCAGATCCCGGGACAGGGTCTTAGCTGTTTTT
CATSRSRDRVLAVF
>TRBV12-3/TRBV12-4|.|TRBJ1-1|TRBD1
TGTGCCAGCGACAGGGAGGGCGCTGAAGCTTTCTTT
CASDREGAEAFF
>TRBV21-1|.|TRBJ2-7|.
TGTGCCAGCAGCAGACCGGGACAGGGACACTTC
CASSRPGQGHF
>TRBV9|.|TRBJ1-6|.
TGTGCCAGCAGCGTAGGAGGGAGCTATAATTCACCCCTCCACTTT
CASSVGGSYNSPLHF
>TRBV11-2|.|TRBJ1-3|.
TGTGCCAGCAGCAGTATATGGGGGGCTGGAAACACCATATATTTT
CASSSIWGAGNTIYF
>TRBV4-2|.|TRBJ1-1|.
TGTGCCAGCAGCCAGAACAGACTTGAAGCTTTCTTT
CASSQNRLEAFF
>TRBV4-3|.|TRBJ2-2|.
TGCGCCAGCAGCCAAGACCGATCGGGTTGGACCGGGGAGCTGTTTTTT
CASSQDRSGWTGELFF
>TRBV28|.|TRBJ1-1|TRBD1
TGTGCCAGCAGTCGTCGGGACAGGGGCGGAGAGGTGGGAGCTTTCTTT
CASSRRDRGGEVGAFF
>TRBV7-3|.|TRBJ2-3|TRBD2
TGTGCCAGCAGCTCGGGACTAGCGGGGGCTCCCCGAGATACGCAGTATTTT
CASSSGLAGAPRDTQYF